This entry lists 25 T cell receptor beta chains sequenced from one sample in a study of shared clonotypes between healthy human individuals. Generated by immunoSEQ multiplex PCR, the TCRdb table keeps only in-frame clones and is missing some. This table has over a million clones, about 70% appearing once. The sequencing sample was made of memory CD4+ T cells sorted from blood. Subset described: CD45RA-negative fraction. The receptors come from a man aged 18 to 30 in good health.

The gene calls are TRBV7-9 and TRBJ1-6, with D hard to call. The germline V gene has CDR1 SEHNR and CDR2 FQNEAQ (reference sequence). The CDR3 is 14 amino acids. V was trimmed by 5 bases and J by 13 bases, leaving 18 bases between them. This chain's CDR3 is CASSISGTNDPLHF. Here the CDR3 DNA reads TGTGCCAGCAGCATATCCGGTACTAACGATCCCCTCCACTTT.

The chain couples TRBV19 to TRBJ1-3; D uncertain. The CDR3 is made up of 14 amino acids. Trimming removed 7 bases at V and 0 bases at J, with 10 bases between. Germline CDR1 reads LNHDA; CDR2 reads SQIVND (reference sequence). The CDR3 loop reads CASTRASSGNTIYF. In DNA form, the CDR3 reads TGTGCCAGTACAAGGGCCAGCTCTGGAAACACCATATATTTT. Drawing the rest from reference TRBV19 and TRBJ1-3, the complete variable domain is DGGITQSPKYLFRKEGQNVTLSCEQNLNHDAMYWYRQDPGQGLRLIYYSQIVNDFQKGDIAEGYSVSREKKESFPLTVTSAQKNPTAFYLCASTRASSGNTIYFGEGSWLTVV.

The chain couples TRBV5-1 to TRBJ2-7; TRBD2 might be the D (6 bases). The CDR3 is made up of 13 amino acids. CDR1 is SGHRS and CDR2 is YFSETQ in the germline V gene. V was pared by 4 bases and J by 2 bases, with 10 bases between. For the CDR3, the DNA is TGCGCCAGCAGCAGGGGACTGGCCTACGAGCAGTACTTC. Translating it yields CASSRGLAYEQYF.

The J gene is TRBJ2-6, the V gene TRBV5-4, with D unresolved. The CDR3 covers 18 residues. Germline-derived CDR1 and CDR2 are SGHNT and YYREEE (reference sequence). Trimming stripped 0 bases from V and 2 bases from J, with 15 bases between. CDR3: CASSLGGGISTGANVLTF. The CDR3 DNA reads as TGTGCCAGCAGCTTGGGGGGTGGTATTTCGACTGGGGCCAACGTCCTGACTTTC.

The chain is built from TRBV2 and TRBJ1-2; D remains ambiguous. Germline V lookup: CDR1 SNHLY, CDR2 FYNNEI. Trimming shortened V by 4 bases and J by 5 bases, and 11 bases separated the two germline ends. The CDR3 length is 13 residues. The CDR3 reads CASSGRSLYGYTF. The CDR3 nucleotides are TGTGCCAGCAGTGGACGGAGTCTTTATGGCTACACCTTC.

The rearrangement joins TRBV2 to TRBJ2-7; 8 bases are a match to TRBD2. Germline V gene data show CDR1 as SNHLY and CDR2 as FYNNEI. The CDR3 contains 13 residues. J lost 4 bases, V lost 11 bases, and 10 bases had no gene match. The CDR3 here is CASTGGALYEQYF. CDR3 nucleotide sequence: TGTGCCTCTACCGGGGGGGCTTTGTACGAGCAGTACTTC.

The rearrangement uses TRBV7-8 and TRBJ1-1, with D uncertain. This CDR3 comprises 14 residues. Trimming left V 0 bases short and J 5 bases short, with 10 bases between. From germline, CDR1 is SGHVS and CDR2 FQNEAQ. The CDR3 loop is CASSLAEGKTEAFF. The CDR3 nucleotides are TGTGCCAGCAGCTTAGCCGAAGGGAAGACTGAAGCTTTCTTT.

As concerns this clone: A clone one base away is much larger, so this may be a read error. For the CDR3, the DNA is TGTGCCAGCAACATTATTGCCTCAGGGGGCAGGTACACCGGGGAGCTGTTTTTT. Translated: CASNIIASGGRYTGELFF. The rearrangement joins TRBV7-3 to TRBJ2-2; TRBD1 aligns across 8 bases. The V gene's germline CDR1 is SGHTA and CDR2 FQGTGA. V was clipped by 7 bases and J by 3 bases; unmatched bases: 16. The CDR3 spans 18 residues.

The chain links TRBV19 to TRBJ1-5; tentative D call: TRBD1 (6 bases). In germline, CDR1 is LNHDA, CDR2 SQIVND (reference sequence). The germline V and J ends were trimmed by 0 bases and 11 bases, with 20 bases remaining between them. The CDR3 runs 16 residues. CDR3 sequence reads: CASSIDLGGQVLTQHF. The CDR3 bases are TGTGCCAGTAGTATAGATCTAGGGGGGCAAGTTTTGACCCAGCATTTT.

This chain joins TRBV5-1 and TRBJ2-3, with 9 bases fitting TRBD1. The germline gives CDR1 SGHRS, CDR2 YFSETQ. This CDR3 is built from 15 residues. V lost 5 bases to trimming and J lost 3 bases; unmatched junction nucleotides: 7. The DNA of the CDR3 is TGCGCCAGCAGGCCTCCGGGACAGGGTACAGATACGCAGTATTTT. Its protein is CASRPPGQGTDTQYF.

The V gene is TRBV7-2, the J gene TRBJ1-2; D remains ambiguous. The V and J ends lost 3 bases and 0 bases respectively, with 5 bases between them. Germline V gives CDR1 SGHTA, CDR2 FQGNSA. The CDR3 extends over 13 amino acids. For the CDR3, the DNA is TGTGCCAGCAGCTTTGGGACTAACTATGGCTACACCTTC. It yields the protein CASSFGTNYGYTF.

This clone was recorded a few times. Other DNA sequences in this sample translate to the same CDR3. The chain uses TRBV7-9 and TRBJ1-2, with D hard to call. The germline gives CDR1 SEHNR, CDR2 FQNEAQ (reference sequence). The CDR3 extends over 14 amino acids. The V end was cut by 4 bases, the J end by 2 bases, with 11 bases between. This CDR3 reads CASSSSGVNYGYTF. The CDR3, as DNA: TGTGCCAGCAGCTCTAGCGGGGTCAACTATGGCTACACCTTC.

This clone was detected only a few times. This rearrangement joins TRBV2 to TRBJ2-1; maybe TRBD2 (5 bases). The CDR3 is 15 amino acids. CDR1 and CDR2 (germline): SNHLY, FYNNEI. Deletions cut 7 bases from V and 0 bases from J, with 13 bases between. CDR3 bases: TGTGCCAGCACCGTAAGCGGAGACTCCTACAATGAGCAGTTCTTC. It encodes CASTVSGDSYNEQFF.

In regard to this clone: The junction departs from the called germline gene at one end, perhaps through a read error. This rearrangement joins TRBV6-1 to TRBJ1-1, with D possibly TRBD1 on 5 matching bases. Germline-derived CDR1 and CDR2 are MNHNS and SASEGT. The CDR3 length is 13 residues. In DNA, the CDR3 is TGTGCCATCAGTAGGGGCGAATTCTCTGAAGCTTTCTTT. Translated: CAISRGEFSEAFF.

The CDR3 protein is CASRDGTNDRETQYF. CDR3 DNA sequence: TGTGCCAGTAGAGACGGGACTAACGATCGAGAGACCCAGTACTTC. This rearrangement joins TRBV19 to TRBJ2-5; 7 bases are shared with TRBD2. The ends lost 6 bases at V and 4 bases at J; junction bases unmatched: 11. The CDR3 length is 15 residues. Germline-derived CDR1 and CDR2 are LNHDA and SQIVND (reference sequence).

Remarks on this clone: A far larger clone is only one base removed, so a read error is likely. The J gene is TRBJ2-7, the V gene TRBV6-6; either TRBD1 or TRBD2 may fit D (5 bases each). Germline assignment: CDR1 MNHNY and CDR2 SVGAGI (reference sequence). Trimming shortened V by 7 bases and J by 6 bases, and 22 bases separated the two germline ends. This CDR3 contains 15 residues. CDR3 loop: CASTYRDTEGREQYF. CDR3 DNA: TGTGCCAGCACCTACCGGGATACAGAGGGGCGCGAGCAGTACTTC.

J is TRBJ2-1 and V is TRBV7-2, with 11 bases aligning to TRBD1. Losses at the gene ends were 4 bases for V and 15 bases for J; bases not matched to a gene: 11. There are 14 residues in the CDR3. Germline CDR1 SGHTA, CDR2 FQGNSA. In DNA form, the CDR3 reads TGTGCCAGCAGCTCCGGACAGGGGGCCCGCCCGGTGTTCTTC. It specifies CASSSGQGARPVFF.

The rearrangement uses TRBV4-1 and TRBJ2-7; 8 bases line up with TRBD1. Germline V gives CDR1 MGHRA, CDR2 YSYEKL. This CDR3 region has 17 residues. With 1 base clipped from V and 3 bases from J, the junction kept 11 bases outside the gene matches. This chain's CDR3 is CASSQAGARTGNYEQYF. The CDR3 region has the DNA TGCGCCAGCAGCCAAGCTGGTGCCCGGACAGGGAACTACGAGCAGTACTTC.

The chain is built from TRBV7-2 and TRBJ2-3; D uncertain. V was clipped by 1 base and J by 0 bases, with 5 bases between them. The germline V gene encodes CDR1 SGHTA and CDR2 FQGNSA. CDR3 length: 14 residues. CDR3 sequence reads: CASSLGVSTDTQYF. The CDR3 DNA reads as TGTGCCAGCAGCTTAGGGGTGAGCACAGATACGCAGTATTTT.

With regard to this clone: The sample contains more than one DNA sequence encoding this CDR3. The CDR3: CASSEARYGYTF. DNA for the CDR3: TGTGCCAGCAGTGAAGCCCGCTATGGCTACACCTTC. The chain joins TRBV6-1 to TRBJ1-2; D unresolved. Germline V gene lookup returns CDR1 MNHNS and CDR2 SASEGT. This CDR3 is built from 12 residues. The ends were cut back, 0 bases at V and 4 bases at J, with 3 bases in the middle.

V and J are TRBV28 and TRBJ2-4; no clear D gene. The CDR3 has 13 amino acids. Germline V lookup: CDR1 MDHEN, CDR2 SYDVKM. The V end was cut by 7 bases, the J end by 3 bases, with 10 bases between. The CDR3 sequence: CASKGGDKNIQYF. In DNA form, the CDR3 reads TGTGCCAGCAAGGGCGGTGACAAAAACATTCAGTACTTC.

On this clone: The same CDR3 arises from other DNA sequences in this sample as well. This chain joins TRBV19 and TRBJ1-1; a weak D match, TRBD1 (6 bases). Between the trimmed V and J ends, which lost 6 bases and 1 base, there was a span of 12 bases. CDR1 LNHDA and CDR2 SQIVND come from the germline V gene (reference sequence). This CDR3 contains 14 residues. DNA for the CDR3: TGTGCCAGTAGCATACAGGGACGGAACACTGAAGCTTTCTTT. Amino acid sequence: CASSIQGRNTEAFF.

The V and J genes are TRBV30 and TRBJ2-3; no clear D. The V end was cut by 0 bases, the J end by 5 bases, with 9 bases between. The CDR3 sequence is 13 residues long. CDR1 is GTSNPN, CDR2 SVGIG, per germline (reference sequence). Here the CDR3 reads CAWSVPPRDTQYF. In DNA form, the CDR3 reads TGTGCCTGGAGTGTACCTCCTAGAGATACGCAGTATTTT.

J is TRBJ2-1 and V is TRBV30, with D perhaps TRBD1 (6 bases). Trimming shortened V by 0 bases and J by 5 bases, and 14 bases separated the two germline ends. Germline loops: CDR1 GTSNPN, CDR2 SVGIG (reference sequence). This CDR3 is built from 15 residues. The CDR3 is CAWSVMAGDNNEQFF. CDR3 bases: TGTGCCTGGAGTGTAATGGCAGGGGATAACAATGAGCAGTTCTTC. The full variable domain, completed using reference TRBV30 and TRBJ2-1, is SQTIHQWPATLVQPVGSPLSLECTVEGTSNPNLYWYRQAAGRGLQLLFYSVGIGQISSEVPQNLSASRPQDRQFILSSKKLLLSDSGFYLCAWSVMAGDNNEQFFGPGTRLTVL.

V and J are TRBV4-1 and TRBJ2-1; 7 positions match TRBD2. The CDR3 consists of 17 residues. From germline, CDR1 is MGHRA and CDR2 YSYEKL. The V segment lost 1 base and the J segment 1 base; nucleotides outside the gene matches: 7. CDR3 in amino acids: CASSQVGGGGSYNEQFF. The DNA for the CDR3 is TGCGCCAGCAGCCAAGTCGGCGGGGGAGGGTCCTACAATGAGCAGTTCTTC.